The clone carrying this T cell receptor beta chain was seen a few times. Its antigen is currently unknown. The trim removed 4 bases at V and 2 bases at J, leaving 14 bases unmatched. Germline V gene lookup returns CDR1 LGHDT and CDR2 YNNKEL (reference sequence). CDR3 length: 18 amino acids. This record comes from a study of T cells in Graves' hyperthyroidism and ophthalmopathy. Study-wide findings and caveats: Blood also contained most expanded thyroid clonotypes above 0.001. Separating ophthalmopathy from stable hyperthyroidism was achieved by a 13 V-J model.

Using 10 ml of fresh peripheral blood, PBMCs were prepared. Amplification of TCR beta CDR3 regions used RNA as the template. First-round RT-PCR targeting the TCR CDR3 was performed with the HTBI primer set. MiXCR was run by TCRdb on the multiplex PCR reads, yielding one entry per CDR3 protein. The repertoire consists of some 300,000 distinct CDR3 sequences, with around 16% occurring once and the leading ten covering around 33%. This chain links TRBV3-1 with TRBJ2-3, with 8 bases aligning to TRBD2. Sequenced input: blood. The source of this sequence is a man younger than 45 with Graves' hyperthyroidism. CDR3 sequence reads: CASSPFGAGVGATDTQYF. Here the CDR3 DNA reads TGTGCCAGCAGCCCCTTTGGAGCGGGAGTAGGGGCCACAGATACGCAGTATTTT.